The clone carrying this T cell receptor beta chain was detected a few times. The antigen is not known. Individual cDNA molecules each received unique molecular identifiers attached to them. TCRdb reprocessed the 5' RACE reads with MiXCR, giving one entry per CDR3 protein. The profile shows 65,000 to 75,000 distinct CDR3 sequences, 9.5% to 13% of them singletons. The data are from a study of early T cells in non-severe SARS-CoV-2 infection. Study-wide context: The authors sequenced bulk RNA from unsorted whole blood, leaving chains unpaired.

Broader study findings: The study's VDJdb matching favored anti-spike CD8 responses and missed private and CD4 specificities.

The CDR3 length is 16 residues. V gene TRBV1 combines with J gene TRBJ2-5; the table's D call TRBD2 went unverified against the DNA. TRBV1 is flagged as a pseudogene. This receptor was identified in an adult who was a healthcare worker with PCR-confirmed SARS-CoV-2 infection or an uninfected control (not recorded which). The sequencing input was whole blood. This chain's CDR3 is CTSSQGTSGTQETQYF. CDR3 sequence (DNA): TGCACCAGCAGCCAGGGGACTAGCGGGACCCAAGAGACCCAGTACTTC.